This TCR beta chain was profiled in a study of cytomegalovirus exposure and HLA in healthy donors. Worth noting for this clone: The target antigen is unknown.

PCR involved 60 Vbeta and 13 Jbeta primers. Methods used by the authors: The authors later counted around 80 million unique TCR beta chains, around 9.9 million of them shared. Repertoires were generated with immunoSEQ multiplex PCR, while TCRdb's copy carries only in-frame clones and drops some. The D gene and trimming were derived from the DNA, and the V and J assignments and clone size from that table. The sample shows tens of thousands of clones, approximately 78% of them seen only once. V shed 4 bases, J shed 1 base, and the junction held 4 bases outside the gene matches. The CDR3 spans 15 residues. CDR1 and CDR2 (germline): MDHEN, SYDVKM. The study's findings and limits: Analyzed later, most CMV-associated TCR beta chains appeared HLA-restricted. Serostatus for CMV was the only available immune exposure information. Several top significant clusters appeared, in a later analysis, to be linked to common viral pathogens.

The specimen was PBMCs. This receptor was identified in a male donor in good health and CMV-seropositive. V and J are TRBV28 and TRBJ1-1; TRBD1 matches at 9 bases. The CDR3 DNA is TGTGCCAGCAGTTCTTGGACAGGGGAGAACACTGAAGCTTTCTTT. Its translation is CASSSWTGENTEAFF.